A single TCR beta chain is shown here with its context. Its specificity is not known. Germline assignment: CDR1 SGHDT and CDR2 YYEEEE. The CDR3 covers 12 residues. V was shortened by 1 base and J by 5 bases, with 7 bases between the two germline ends. The investigators reverse transcribed all of the isolated RNA, so they sequenced expressed TCRB transcripts. Read counts averaged around 4 million for samples of naive, central memory and regulatory T cells. The method was immunoSEQ multiplex PCR; TCRdb's version includes in-frame clones alone and lacks a portion of them. The sample yields about 900,000 clones, 17% seen once. Cells sorted by CD45RO/CCR7/CD25/CD127/CD95/CD27 comprised CD4+ naive, central memory, regulatory and stem cell-like memory cells. These data come from a study of beta chain features in type 1 diabetes. Points from the study as a whole: Researchers could not determine here whether HLA type influences TCRB rearrangement.

Sequencing was done on a sample of naive CD4+ T cells from blood. The V gene is TRBV5-6, the J gene TRBJ2-7; D is unresolved. The sequence was obtained from a woman in her late teens or twenties in good health. For the CDR3, the DNA is TGTGCCAGCAGCTTGTACGTTCACGAGCAGTACTTC. Protein sequence: CASSLYVHEQYF.